What follows describes a single TCR beta chain. The antigen remains unidentified. Noted time point: new active TB diagnosis, blood taken before or within 7 days of starting treatment. HIV-seronegative South African adults aged 18 years or older had newly diagnosed active tuberculosis. Confirmation came from sputum smear and/or culture positivity for M. tuberculosis. The repertoire was sequenced with immunoSEQ multiplex PCR; TCRdb's copy has only in-frame clones and lacks some. Of about 53,000 clones in the sample, about 95% are singletons; the top ten hold about 1.5%. The data derive from a study of T cells in tuberculosis. Study in general: A South African cohort included IGRA-negative adolescents, latently infected IGRA-positive adolescents and adults with active tuberculosis.

Study observations and caveats: Active tuberculosis patients had shorter CDR3-alpha; the beta difference was nonsignificant.

The clonotype comes from an adult with tuberculosis. Sequencing was performed on PBMCs, taken at tuberculosis diagnosis.

The CDR3 DNA follows: TGTGCCAGTAGTATAGGGCCCGGGGATCTCTACGAGCAGTACTTC. It codes for CASSIGPGDLYEQYF. V and J are TRBV19 and TRBJ2-7; D may be TRBD2 (5 bases). V shed 1 base and J shed 3 bases, with 13 bases lying between them. CDR1 and CDR2 from the germline V gene are LNHDA and SQIVND (reference sequence). The length of the CDR3 is 15 residues.